The sequence of this T cell receptor beta chain was determined in a study of human thymus T cells. Sequencing used immunoSEQ multiplex PCR; TCRdb keeps in-frame clones, though not all of them. The data contain 46,000 or so clones, 95% of them singletons. The study's findings and limits: Thymic and blood repertoires appeared to display a bias in their usage of V and J genes.

Remarks on this clone: Its target is not known.

Trimming cost V 1 base and J 3 bases, with 4 bases left between them. The CDR3 length is 14 residues. Germline assignment: CDR1 KGHSH and CDR2 LQKENI. This chain links TRBV18 with TRBJ2-6, with D unclear. Sequencing was carried out using blood. The clonotype originates from a girl in the first two years of life with a congenital heart defect but otherwise immunologically healthy. The CDR3 DNA is TGTGCCAGCTCACCACAGGTTGGGGCCAACGTCCTGACTTTC. Protein: CASSPQVGANVLTF.